This TCR beta chain was sequenced for a study of shared clonotypes between healthy human individuals. This clone was detected only a few times. Its antigen is not identified. Other DNA sequences in the sample encode the same CDR3. Study-level points and caveats: It was observed that 5% to 6% of naive CD4 clonotypes were shared across a few donors.

The CDR3 spans 12 residues. Germline CDR1 is LNHNV and CDR2 is YYDKDF (reference sequence). Trimming cost V 8 bases and J 0 bases, with 5 bases left between them. Template for every sorted-subset replicate PCR totaled around 210 ng DNA, roughly 30,000 T cell genomes. The method was immunoSEQ multiplex PCR; TCRdb's version includes in-frame clones alone and lacks a portion of them. The data contain roughly 2,000,000 clones, about 93% of them singletons. Selected positively for CCR7 and CD45RO-negative, naive CD8 cells excluded terminally differentiated effector memory CD45RA+ cells. Every donor, a Caucasian adult, lived in Nashville, Tennessee.

The receptor comes from a man younger than 30 in good health. Some clones in this sample may be carry-over from other donors' samples. The sequenced sample was naive CD8+ T cells from PBMCs. V and J are TRBV15 and TRBJ1-5; D not resolved. The DNA for the CDR3 is TGTGCCACCGGGCATAGCAATCAGCCCCAGCATTTT. It yields the protein CATGHSNQPQHF.